This is a list of T cell receptor beta chains from one sample in a study of CD8 T cells in ankylosing spondylitis. One entry per CDR3 protein, called by TCRdb with MiXCR from the 5' RACE reads. The sample comprises about 540,000 distinct CDR3 sequences, approximately 12% of which are singletons, and 6.5% to 7% rests with the top ten. The sequencing sample was made of blood, either unsorted or a sorted T cell fraction (not recorded which). Every receptor here comes from a male donor with ankylosing spondylitis. The CDR3 runs from the conserved cysteine through the conserved F or W. D genes are given only for firm matches. A clone size is listed for some rows: how often the clone was seen (once, few, many), or a class if it is expanded.

V	J	size	D	DNA	CDR3
TRBV7-9	TRBJ2-3	-	-	TGTGCCAGCAGTTGGATGCCAGATACGCAGTATTTT	CASSWMPDTQYF
TRBV5-6	TRBJ2-5	few	TRBD2	TGTGCCAGCAGATCTAGCGGGAGAGGAGGGGACCCAGTATACTTC	CASRSSGRGGDPVYF
TRBV19	TRBJ2-4	-	TRBD1	TGTGCCAGTAGTACGGGACAGGGAAGGAACATTCAGTACTTC	CASSTGQGRNIQYF
TRBV6-1	TRBJ2-7	many	TRBD2	TGTGCCAGCAGGGACGCGAAGGGAGGGGTGAAATACGAGCAGTACTTC	CASRDAKGGVKYEQYF
TRBV20-1	TRBJ2-1	many	-	TGCAGTGCTAGACAACGACTGGGACTTTCTAATGAGCAGTTCTTC	CSARQRLGLSNEQFF
TRBV5-1	TRBJ2-3	few	TRBD1	TGCGCCAGCAGCCCACAGGGGGCCTCGACAGATACGCAGTATTTT	CASSPQGASTDTQYF
TRBV3-1	TRBJ2-3	many	TRBD2	TGTGCCAGCAGCCAGACTAGCGGGAGTTTCGCAGATACGCAGTATTTT	CASSQTSGSFADTQYF
TRBV5-4	TRBJ1-4	-	TRBD1	TGTGCCAGCAGCAAGGACCTACAGGGGGCGAGTGAAAAACTGTTTTTT	CASSKDLQGASEKLFF
TRBV15	TRBJ2-1	few	TRBD1	TGTGCCACCAGCAGTCGAGACCCGGGACAGGGGAAGGAGTTCTTC	CATSSRDPGQGKEFF
TRBV18	TRBJ2-2	few	-	TGTGCCAGCTCACCCTTAATAGGCTGGACCGGGGAGCTGTTTTTT	CASSPLIGWTGELFF
TRBV25-1	TRBJ1-5	-	-	TGTGCCAGCAGTGAATCAGTCGCAGGGCCGAATCAGCCCCAGCATTTT	CASSESVAGPNQPQHF
TRBV11-2	TRBJ2-5	-	TRBD2	TGTGCCAGCAGACCGGGGATAGTAGGGACTAGCGGGAGAGAGACCCAGTACTTC	CASRPGIVGTSGRETQYF
TRBV4-1	TRBJ2-3	few	TRBD2	TGCGCCAGCAGCCGTGGACTAGCGGGACATGGTACGCAGTATTTT	CASSRGLAGHGTQYF
TRBV7-9	TRBJ1-2	-	TRBD1	TGTGCCAGCAGCTCCCAGGGAGGACAGGGGGACTATGGCTACACCTTC	CASSSQGGQGDYGYTF
TRBV20-1	TRBJ2-3	-	TRBD1	TGCAGTGCTAGAGATCTTGGGACAGGGGGACGTGGAGATACGCAGTATTTT	CSARDLGTGGRGDTQYF
TRBV6-2/TRBV6-3	TRBJ2-1	few	-	TGTGCCAGCAGCAGGGCCGTGGCGGGTGAGCAGTTCTTC	CASSRAVAGEQFF
TRBV3-1	TRBJ2-2	many	-	TGTGCCAGCAGCCAAGACGGGACCTCTCGCACCGGGGAGCTGTTTTTT	CASSQDGTSRTGELFF
TRBV3-1	TRBJ2-7	few	TRBD2	TGTGCCAGCAGCGCACTAGCGGGAGTCTACGAGCAGTACTTC	CASSALAGVYEQYF
TRBV11-3	TRBJ2-4	-	-	TGTGCCAGCAGCTTAGTGAGCCAGATGATAGCCAAAAACATTCAGTACTTC	CASSLVSQMIAKNIQYF
TRBV14	TRBJ2-1	-	-	TGTGCCAGCAGCCCCGTTTTGGATGTAATCTACAATGAGCAGTTCTTC	CASSPVLDVIYNEQFF
TRBV5-1	TRBJ1-1	many	-	TGCGCCAGCAGCTTGGAGGATTTGTGGGGGCCGAACACTGAAGCTTTCTTT	CASSLEDLWGPNTEAFF
TRBV14	TRBJ2-1	many	TRBD2	TGTGCCAGCAGCCGGACGGGACTAGCGGAAGTTCTGAACTACAATGAGCAGTTCTTC	CASSRTGLAEVLNYNEQFF
TRBV20-1	TRBJ1-2	-	-	TGCAGTGCTAGAGATGTCCCCTATGGCTACACCTTC	CSARDVPYGYTF
TRBV7-2	TRBJ2-1	-	-	TGTGCCAGCAGCGAGATAGCGGACTCCTACAATGAGCAGTTCTTC	CASSEIADSYNEQFF
TRBV4-1	TRBJ2-2	few	-	TGCGCCAGCAGCCCCAAGGGGGACGCTGACACCGGGGAGCTGTTTTTT	CASSPKGDADTGELFF
TRBV5-1	TRBJ2-3	-	TRBD2	TGCGCCAGCAGCTTGACGGGAGGGCCAGCAGATACGCAGTATTTT	CASSLTGGPADTQYF
TRBV4-1	TRBJ1-1	-	-	TGCGCCAGCAGCCGGAGGGAAAGCACTGAAGCTTTCTTT	CASSRRESTEAFF
TRBV10-2	TRBJ1-3	many	-	TGCGCCAGCAGTGCAACAGGGAACGGAAACACCATATATTTT	CASSATGNGNTIYF
TRBV10-3	TRBJ2-2	-	TRBD2	TGTGCCATCAGCGAACTGGGGACTAGCGGTAACACCGGGGAGCTGTTTTTT	CAISELGTSGNTGELFF
TRBV11-3	TRBJ2-6	few	TRBD1	TGTGCCAGCAGGGGACAGGGATACCTCTCTGGGGCCAACGTCCTGACTTTC	CASRGQGYLSGANVLTF
TRBV20-1	TRBJ2-7	-	TRBD1	TGCAGTGCTGGGGGAACAGGGGGGTTCCTCCACGAGCAGTACTTC	CSAGGTGGFLHEQYF
TRBV12-3/TRBV12-4	TRBJ2-7	few	-	TGTGCCAGCAGCCCCGGGACCTTCTACGAGCAGTACTTC	CASSPGTFYEQYF
TRBV12-3/TRBV12-4	TRBJ1-2	many	TRBD1	TGTGCCAGCTGTTATCCGGGACAGGACTGGGGAGGCTACACCTTC	CASCYPGQDWGGYTF
TRBV3-1	TRBJ2-5	many	-	TGTGCCAGCAGCCAAGATCCGACTAAAGAGACCCAGTACTTC	CASSQDPTKETQYF
TRBV2	TRBJ2-3	many	-	TGTGCCAGCAGTATCCAACCTCCGGGCACAGATACGCAGTATTTT	CASSIQPPGTDTQYF
TRBV18	TRBJ2-2	-	-	TGTGCCAGCTCACCCACTGACAGCACCGGGGAGCTGTTTTTT	CASSPTDSTGELFF
TRBV20-1	TRBJ2-1	many	-	TGCAGTGCTAAGGCCCCCCTGGGCGCCTCCTACAATGAGCAGTTCTTC	CSAKAPLGASYNEQFF
TRBV3-1	TRBJ2-7	many	-	TGTGCCAGCAGCCTAGGTTCCGGCAACTACTACGAGCAGTACTTC	CASSLGSGNYYEQYF
TRBV10-3	TRBJ2-7	few	-	TGTGCCATCAGTGCCCTCGCTTTAGAGCAGTACTTC	CAISALALEQYF
TRBV20-1	TRBJ2-1	many	TRBD1	TGCAGTGCTAGAGGGGACAGGGGGTCCTACAATGAGCAGTTCTTC	CSARGDRGSYNEQFF
TRBV5-1	TRBJ1-2	few	TRBD1	TGCGCCAGCAGCTTGGACAGGGGGTTGGGTGGCTACACCTTC	CASSLDRGLGGYTF
TRBV5-6	TRBJ2-1	many	TRBD1	TGTGCCAGCAGCTTCCGGGACAGGGTGGGTGATGAGCAGTTCTTC	CASSFRDRVGDEQFF
TRBV20-1	TRBJ2-7	-	TRBD1	TGCAGTGCTCAGGGACAGGGGAGCTCCTACGAGCAGTACTTC	CSAQGQGSSYEQYF
TRBV12-3/TRBV12-4	TRBJ2-3	many	TRBD1	TGTGCCAGCAGTCCCCGGACAGGGAGAGATACGCAGTATTTT	CASSPRTGRDTQYF
TRBV11-2	TRBJ1-2	few	TRBD1	TGTGCCAGCTCCCTGGCAGGGGGCGGATATGGCTACACCTTC	CASSLAGGGYGYTF
TRBV20-1	TRBJ1-5	few	-	TGCAGCGCTAATTTTGGGGATCAGCCCCAGCATTTT	CSANFGDQPQHF
TRBV3-1	TRBJ2-1	few	-	TGTGCCAGCAGCCAAGAGGTTTGGGGAGTTCGTCCCAATGAGCAGTTCTTC	CASSQEVWGVRPNEQFF
TRBV27	TRBJ2-2	-	-	TGTGCCAGCAGCCGTAGGCTCGGGGTTGCCGGGGAGCTGTTTTTT	CASSRRLGVAGELFF
TRBV20-1	TRBJ2-5	many	-	TGCAGTGCTAGGGGCAGCCAAGAGACCCAGTACTTC	CSARGSQETQYF
TRBV19	TRBJ2-1	once	TRBD2	TGTGCCAGTAGTATTTGGGCTAGCGGGAGGAGAAATGAGCAGTTCTTC	CASSIWASGRRNEQFF
TRBV24-1	TRBJ1-2	-	-	TGTGCCACCAGTGATTTGAGGACCTCTGAGGGCTACACCTTC	CATSDLRTSEGYTF
TRBV2	TRBJ2-7	many	TRBD2	TGTGCCAGCACCAAGACTAGCGTTCTCTACGAGCAGTACTTC	CASTKTSVLYEQYF